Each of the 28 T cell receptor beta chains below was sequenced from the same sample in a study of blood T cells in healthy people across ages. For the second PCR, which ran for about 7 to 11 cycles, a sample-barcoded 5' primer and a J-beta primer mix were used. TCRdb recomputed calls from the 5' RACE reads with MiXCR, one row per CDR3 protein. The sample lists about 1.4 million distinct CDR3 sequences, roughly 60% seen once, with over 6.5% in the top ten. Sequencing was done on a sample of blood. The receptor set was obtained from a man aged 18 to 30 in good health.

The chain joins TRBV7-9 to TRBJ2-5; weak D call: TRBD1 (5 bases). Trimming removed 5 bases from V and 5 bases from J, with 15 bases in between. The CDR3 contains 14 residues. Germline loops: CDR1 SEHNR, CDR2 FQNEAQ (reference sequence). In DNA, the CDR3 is TGTGCCAGCAGCGGGATTCAGGGCGCCGAGACCCAGTACTTC. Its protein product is CASSGIQGAETQYF. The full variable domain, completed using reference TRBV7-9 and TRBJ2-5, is DTGVSQNPRHKITKRGQNVTFRCDPISEHNRLYWYRQTLGQGPEFLTYFQNEAQLEKSRLLSDRFSAERPKGSFSTLEIQRTEQGDSAMYLCASSGIQGAETQYFGPGTRLLVL.

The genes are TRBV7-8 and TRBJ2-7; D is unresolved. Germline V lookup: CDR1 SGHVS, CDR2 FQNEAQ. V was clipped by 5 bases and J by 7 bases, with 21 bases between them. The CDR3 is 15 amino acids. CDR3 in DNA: TGTGCCAGCAGCCCCCCGCCATGGTCTAAACGTGAGCAGTACTTC. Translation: CASSPPPWSKREQYF.

The CDR3 DNA is TGTGCCAGCAGAGGGGGGGATGGCTACACCTTC. Translated, it gives CASRGGDGYTF. The V call is TRBV6-5, the J call TRBJ1-2, with TRBD1 as a possible D gene (6 bases). V gave up 6 bases and J gave up 6 bases, with 8 bases separating them. The germline V gene encodes CDR1 MNHEY and CDR2 SVGAGI. This CDR3 has 11 residues.

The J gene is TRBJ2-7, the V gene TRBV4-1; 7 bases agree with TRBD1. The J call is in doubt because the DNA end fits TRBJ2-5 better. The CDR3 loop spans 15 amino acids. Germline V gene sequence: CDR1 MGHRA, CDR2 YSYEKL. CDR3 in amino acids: CASSPQTGSFETQYF. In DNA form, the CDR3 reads TGCGCCAGCAGCCCACAGACAGGGAGTTTTGAGACCCAGTACTTC.

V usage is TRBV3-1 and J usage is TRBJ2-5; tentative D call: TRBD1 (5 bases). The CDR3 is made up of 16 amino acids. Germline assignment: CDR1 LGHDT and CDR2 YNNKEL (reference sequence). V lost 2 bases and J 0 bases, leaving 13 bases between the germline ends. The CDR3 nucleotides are TGTGCCAGCAGCCAAAACCCCCCGACAGACCAAGAGACCCAGTACTTC. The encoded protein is CASSQNPPTDQETQYF.

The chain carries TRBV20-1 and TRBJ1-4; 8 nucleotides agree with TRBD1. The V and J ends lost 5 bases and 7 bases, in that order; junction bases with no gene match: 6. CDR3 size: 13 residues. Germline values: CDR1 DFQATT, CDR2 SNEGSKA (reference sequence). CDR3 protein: CSAGQGATEKLFF. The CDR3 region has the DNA TGCAGTGCTGGACAGGGAGCGACTGAAAAACTGTTTTTT.

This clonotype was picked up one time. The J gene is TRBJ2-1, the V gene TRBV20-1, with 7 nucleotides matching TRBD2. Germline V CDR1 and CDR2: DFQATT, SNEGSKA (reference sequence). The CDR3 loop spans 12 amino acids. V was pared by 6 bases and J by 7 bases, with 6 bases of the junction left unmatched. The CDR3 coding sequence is TGCAGTGCCGGGAGGTCACGGAATGAGCAGTTCTTC. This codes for CSAGRSRNEQFF.

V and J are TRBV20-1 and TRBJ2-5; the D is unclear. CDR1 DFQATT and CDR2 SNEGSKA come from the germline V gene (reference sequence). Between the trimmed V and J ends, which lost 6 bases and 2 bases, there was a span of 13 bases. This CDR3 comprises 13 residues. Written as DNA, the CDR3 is TGCAGTGCAAAGCCGGAACCTCAAGAGACCCAGTACTTC. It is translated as CSAKPEPQETQYF.

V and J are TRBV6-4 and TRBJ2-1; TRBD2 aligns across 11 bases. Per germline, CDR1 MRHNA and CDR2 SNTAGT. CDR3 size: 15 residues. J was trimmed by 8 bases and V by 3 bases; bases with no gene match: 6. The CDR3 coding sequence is TGTGCCAGCAGTGATAAGGCTAGCGGGGGGTATGAGCAGTTCTTC. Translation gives CASSDKASGGYEQFF.

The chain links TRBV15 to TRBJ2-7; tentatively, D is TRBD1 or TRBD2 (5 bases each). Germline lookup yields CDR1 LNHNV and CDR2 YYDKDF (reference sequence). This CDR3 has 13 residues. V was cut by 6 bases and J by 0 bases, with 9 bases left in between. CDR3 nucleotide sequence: TGTGCCACCAGGGGACGGGGCTCCTACGAGCAGTACTTC. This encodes CATRGRGSYEQYF.

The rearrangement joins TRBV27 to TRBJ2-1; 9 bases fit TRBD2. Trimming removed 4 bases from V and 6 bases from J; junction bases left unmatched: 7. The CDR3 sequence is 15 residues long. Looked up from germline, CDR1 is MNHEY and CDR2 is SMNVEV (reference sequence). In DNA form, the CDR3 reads TGTGCCAGCAGTTCCCCTGCGGGGGGGGTCAATGAGCAGTTCTTC. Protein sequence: CASSSPAGGVNEQFF.

The CDR3 DNA reads as TGTGCCACCAGTGGACAGGGAAGCAATCAGCCCCAGCATTTT. Protein: CATSGQGSNQPQHF. V usage is TRBV24-1 and J usage is TRBJ1-5; 7 nucleotides align to TRBD1. This CDR3 region has 14 residues. The germline CDR1 and CDR2 sequences are KGHDR and SFDVKD. Unmatched junction bases numbered 1, after V lost 5 bases and J lost 1 base.

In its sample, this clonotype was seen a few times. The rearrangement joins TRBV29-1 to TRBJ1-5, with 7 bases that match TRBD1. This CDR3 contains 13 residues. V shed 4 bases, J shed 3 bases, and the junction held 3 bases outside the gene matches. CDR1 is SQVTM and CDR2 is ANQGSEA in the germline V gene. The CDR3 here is CSVAGGPNQPQHF. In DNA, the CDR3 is TGCAGCGTTGCAGGGGGACCCAATCAGCCCCAGCATTTT.

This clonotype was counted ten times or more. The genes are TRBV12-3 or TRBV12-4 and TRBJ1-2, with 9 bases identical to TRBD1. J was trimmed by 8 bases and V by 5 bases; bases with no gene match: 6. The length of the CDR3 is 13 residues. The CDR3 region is CASSPGTGNGYTF. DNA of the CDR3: TGTGCCAGCAGTCCCGGGACAGGGAACGGCTACACCTTC.

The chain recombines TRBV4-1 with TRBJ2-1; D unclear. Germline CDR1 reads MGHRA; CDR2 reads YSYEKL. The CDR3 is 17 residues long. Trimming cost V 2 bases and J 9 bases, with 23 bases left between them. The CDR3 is CASSQSSLRLKVGEQFF. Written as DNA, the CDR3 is TGCGCCAGCAGCCAAAGTTCCCTCCGGCTCAAGGTCGGTGAGCAGTTCTTC.

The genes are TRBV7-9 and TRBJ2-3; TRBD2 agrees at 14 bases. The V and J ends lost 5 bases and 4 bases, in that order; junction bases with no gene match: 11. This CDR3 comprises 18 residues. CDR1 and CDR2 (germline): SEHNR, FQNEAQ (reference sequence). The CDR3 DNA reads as TGTGCCAGCAGCATCATCGGGACTAGCGGGAGATATTCAGATACGCAGTATTTT. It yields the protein CASSIIGTSGRYSDTQYF. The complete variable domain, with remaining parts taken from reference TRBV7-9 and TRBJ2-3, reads DTGVSQNPRHKITKRGQNVTFRCDPISEHNRLYWYRQTLGQGPEFLTYFQNEAQLEKSRLLSDRFSAERPKGSFSTLEIQRTEQGDSAMYLCASSIIGTSGRYSDTQYFGPGTRLTVL.

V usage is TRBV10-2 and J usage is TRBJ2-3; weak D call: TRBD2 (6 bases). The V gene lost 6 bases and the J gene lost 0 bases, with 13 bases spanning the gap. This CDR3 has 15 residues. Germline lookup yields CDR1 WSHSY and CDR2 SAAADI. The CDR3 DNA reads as TGCGCCAGCAGCCGTAGCGGCACTAGCACAGATACGCAGTATTTT. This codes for CASSRSGTSTDTQYF.

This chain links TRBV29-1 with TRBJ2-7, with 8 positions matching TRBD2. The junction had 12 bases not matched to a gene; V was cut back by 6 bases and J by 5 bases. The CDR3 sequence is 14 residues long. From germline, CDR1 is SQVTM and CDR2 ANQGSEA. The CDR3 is CSVGGAGGPHEQYF. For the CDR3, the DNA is TGCAGCGTCGGGGGGGCGGGAGGACCCCACGAGCAGTACTTC.

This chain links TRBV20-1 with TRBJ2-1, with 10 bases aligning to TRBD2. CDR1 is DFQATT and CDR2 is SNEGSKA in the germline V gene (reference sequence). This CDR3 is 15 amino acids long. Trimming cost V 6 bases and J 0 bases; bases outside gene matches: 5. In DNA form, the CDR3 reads TGCAGTGCCAGACTAGCGGGCCTCTCCTACAATGAGCAGTTCTTC. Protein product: CSARLAGLSYNEQFF.

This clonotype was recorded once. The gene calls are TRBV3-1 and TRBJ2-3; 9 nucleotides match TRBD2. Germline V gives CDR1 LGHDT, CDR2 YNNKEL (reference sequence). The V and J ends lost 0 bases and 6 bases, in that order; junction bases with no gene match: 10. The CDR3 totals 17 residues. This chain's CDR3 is CASSQDDRASGEDTQYF. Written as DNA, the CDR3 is TGTGCCAGCAGCCAAGATGACAGGGCTAGCGGGGAGGATACGCAGTATTTT.

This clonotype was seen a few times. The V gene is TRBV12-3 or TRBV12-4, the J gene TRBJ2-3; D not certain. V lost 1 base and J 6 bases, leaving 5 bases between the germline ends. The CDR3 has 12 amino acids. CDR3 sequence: CASSLVEDTQYF. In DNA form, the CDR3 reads TGTGCCAGCAGTTTAGTAGAGGATACGCAGTATTTT.

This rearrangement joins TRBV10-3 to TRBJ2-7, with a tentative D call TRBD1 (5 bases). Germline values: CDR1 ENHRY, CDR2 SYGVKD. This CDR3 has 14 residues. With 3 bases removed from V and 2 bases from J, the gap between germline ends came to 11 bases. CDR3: CAISDTQATYEQYF. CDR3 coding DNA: TGTGCCATCAGTGATACACAGGCCACCTACGAGCAGTACTTC.

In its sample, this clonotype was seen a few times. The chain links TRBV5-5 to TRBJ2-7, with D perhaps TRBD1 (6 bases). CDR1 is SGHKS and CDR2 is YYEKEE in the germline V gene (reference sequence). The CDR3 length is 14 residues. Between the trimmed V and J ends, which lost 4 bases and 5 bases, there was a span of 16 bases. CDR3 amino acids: CASSPEQGLDEQYF. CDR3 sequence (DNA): TGTGCCAGCAGCCCGGAACAGGGTTTGGACGAGCAGTACTTC.

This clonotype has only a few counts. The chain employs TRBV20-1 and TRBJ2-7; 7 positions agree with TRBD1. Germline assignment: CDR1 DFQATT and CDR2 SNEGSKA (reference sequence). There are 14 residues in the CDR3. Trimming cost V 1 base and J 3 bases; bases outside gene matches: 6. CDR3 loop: CSARASGTVYEQYF. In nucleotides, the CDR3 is TGCAGTGCTAGAGCATCCGGGACAGTCTACGAGCAGTACTTC.

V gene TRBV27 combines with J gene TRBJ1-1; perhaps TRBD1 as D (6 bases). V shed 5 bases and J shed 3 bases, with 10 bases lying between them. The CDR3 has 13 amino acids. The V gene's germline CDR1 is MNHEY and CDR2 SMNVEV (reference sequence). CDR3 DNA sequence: TGTGCCAGCAGTAGGGGGTTTTACACTGAAGCTTTCTTT. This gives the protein CASSRGFYTEAFF.

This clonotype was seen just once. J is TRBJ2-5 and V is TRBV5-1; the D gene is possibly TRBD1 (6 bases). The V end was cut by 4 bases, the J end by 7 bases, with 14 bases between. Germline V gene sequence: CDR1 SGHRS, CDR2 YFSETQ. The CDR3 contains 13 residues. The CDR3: CASSTRGEGTQYF. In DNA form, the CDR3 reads TGCGCCAGCAGCACCAGGGGAGAGGGGACCCAGTACTTC.

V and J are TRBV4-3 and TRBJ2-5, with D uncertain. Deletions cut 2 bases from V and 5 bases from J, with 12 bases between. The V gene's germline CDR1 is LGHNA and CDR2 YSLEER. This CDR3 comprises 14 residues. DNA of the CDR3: TGCGCCAGCAGCCAAAGGTTAGGGCTGGAGACCCAGTACTTC. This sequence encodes CASSQRLGLETQYF.

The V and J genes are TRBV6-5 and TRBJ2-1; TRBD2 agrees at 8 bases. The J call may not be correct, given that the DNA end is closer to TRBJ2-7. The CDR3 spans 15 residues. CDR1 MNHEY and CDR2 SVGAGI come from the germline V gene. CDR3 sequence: CASRGFGGAPKEQYF. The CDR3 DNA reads TGTGCCAGCAGAGGTTTCGGGGGGGCGCCGAAAGAGCAGTACTTC.